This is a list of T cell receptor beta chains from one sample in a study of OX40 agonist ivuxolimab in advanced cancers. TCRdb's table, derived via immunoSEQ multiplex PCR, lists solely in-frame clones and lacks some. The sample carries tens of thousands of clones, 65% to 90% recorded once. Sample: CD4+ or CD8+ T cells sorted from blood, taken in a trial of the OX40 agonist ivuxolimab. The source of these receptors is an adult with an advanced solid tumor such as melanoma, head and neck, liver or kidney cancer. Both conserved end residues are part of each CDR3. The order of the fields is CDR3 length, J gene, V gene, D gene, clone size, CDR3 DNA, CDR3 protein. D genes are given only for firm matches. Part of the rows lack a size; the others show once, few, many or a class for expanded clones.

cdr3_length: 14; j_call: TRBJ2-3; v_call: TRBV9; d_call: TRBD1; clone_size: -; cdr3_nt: TGTGCCAGCAGCCCGCGACAGGGGGAAGATACGCAGTATTTT; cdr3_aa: CASSPRQGEDTQYF
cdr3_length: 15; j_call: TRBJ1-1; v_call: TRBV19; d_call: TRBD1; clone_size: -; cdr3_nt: TGTGCCAGTAGGGAGAGGGCAGGGGGTAACAGTGAAGCTTTCTTT; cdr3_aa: CASRERAGGNSEAFF
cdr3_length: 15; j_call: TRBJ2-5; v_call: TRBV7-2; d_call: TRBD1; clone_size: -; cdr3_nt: TGTGCCAGCAGCCCCTACGACAGGGGGAGGGAGACCCAGTACTTC; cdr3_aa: CASSPYDRGRETQYF
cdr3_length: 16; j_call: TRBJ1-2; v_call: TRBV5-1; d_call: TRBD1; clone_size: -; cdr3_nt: TGCGCCAGCAGCTTGAGAGGGACAGGGTCCTTGGATGGCTACACCTTC; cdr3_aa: CASSLRGTGSLDGYTF
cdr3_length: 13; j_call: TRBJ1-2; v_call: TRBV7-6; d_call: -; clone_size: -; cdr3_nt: TGTGCCAGCAGCTTCGCCGGGGGCTATGGCTACACCTTC; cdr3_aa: CASSFAGGYGYTF
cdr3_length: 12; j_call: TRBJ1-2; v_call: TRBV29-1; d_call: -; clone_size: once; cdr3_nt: TGCAGCGTTTATACGACAGTCTATGGCTACACCTTC; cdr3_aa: CSVYTTVYGYTF
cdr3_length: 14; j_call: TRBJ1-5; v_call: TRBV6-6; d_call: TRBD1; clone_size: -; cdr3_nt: TGTGCCAGCCATTCCAGGGGGAGCAATCAGCCCCAGCATTTT; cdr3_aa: CASHSRGSNQPQHF
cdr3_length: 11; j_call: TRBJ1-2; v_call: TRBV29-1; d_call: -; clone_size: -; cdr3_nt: TGCAGCGTTGAACAGGGCTATGGCTACACCTTC; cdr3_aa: CSVEQGYGYTF
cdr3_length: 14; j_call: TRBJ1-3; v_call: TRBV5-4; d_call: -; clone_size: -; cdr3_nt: TGTGCCAGCAGCCGGGACGGTCCTGGAAACACCATATATTTT; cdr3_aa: CASSRDGPGNTIYF
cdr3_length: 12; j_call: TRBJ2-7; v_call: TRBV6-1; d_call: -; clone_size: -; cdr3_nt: TGTGCCACTGAGGGCATCCCCTACGAGCAGTACTTC; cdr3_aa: CATEGIPYEQYF